The T cell receptor beta chain under discussion was sequenced for a study of neoadjuvant anti-PD-1 for oral cavity cancer. This clone has a handful of counts. Using immunoSEQ multiplex PCR, the repertoire was profiled, and TCRdb retains in-frame clones only, with some absent. The sample contains 55,000 to 80,000 clones, about four fifths of which appear only once. V lost 0 bases to trimming and J lost 3 bases; unmatched junction nucleotides: 2. Germline V gives CDR1 SGHRS, CDR2 YFSETQ. CDR3 length: 15 residues. J is TRBJ2-1 and V is TRBV5-1; 8 bases map to TRBD2. This TCR was sampled from a person aged 40 to 85 with oral cavity squamous cell carcinoma. Sequencing used PBMCs, obtained before nivolumab (anti-PD-1) treatment. CDR3 in DNA: TGCGCCAGCAGCTTGGAAGCGGGGGTCTACAATGAGCAGTTCTTC. The encoded protein is CASSLEAGVYNEQFF. The variable domain in full, completed from reference TRBV5-1 and TRBJ2-1, reads KAGVTQTPRYLIKTRGQQVTLSCSPISGHRSVSWYQQTPGQGLQFLFEYFSETQRNKGNFPGRFSGRQFSNSRSEMNVSTLELGDSALYLCASSLEAGVYNEQFFGPGTRLTVL.